This T cell receptor beta chain originates from a study of T cell responses to AZD1222 COVID-19 vaccine. Germline V CDR1 and CDR2: SGHAT, FQNNGV. The CDR3 extends over 15 amino acids. V lost 1 base to trimming and J lost 11 bases, with 20 bases between them. General study findings and limits: Recipients of two AZD1222 doses showed rising Spike-specific TCR breadth and depth.

There are a few counts of this clone. Its antigen remains unidentified. Profiling relied on immunoSEQ multiplex PCR, and the TCRdb table lists in-frame clones only, not all of them. This table has 150,000 to 200,000 clones, 90% to 95% appearing once. The TCR comes from an adult who received the AZD1222 COVID-19 vaccine. The sample here was peripheral blood, taken 28 days after the second AZD1222 dose. The rearrangement links TRBV11-2 to TRBJ2-5; D is perhaps TRBD1 or TRBD2 (6 bases each). The chain's CDR3 is CASSLGGTLGGGQYF. CDR3 sequence (DNA): TGTGCCAGCAGCTTAGGCGGGACACTGGGTGGCGGGCAGTACTTC.